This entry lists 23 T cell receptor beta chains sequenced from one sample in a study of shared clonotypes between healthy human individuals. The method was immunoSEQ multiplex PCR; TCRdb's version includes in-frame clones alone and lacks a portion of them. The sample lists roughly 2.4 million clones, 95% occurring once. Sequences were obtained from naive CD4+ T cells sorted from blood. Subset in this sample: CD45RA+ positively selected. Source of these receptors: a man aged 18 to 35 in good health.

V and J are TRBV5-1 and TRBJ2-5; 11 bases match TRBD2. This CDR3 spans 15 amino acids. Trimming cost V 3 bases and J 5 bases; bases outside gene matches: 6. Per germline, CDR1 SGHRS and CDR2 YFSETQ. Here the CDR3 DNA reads TGCGCCAGCAGCTCCCTTAGCGGGGGGGCGGAGACCCAGTACTTC. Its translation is CASSSLSGGAETQYF.

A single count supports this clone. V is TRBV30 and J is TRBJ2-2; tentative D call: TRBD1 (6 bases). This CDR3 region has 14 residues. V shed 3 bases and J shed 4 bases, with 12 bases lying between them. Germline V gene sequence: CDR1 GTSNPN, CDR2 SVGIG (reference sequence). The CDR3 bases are TGTGCCTGGAGGTTGGACAGTTCCACCGGGGAGCTGTTTTTT. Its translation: CAWRLDSSTGELFF.

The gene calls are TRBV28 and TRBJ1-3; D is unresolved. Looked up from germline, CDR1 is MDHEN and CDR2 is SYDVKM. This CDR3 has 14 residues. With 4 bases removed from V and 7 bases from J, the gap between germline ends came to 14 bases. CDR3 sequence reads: CASSSQRGGNTIYF. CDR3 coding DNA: TGTGCCAGCAGTTCGCAACGGGGAGGGAACACCATATATTTT.

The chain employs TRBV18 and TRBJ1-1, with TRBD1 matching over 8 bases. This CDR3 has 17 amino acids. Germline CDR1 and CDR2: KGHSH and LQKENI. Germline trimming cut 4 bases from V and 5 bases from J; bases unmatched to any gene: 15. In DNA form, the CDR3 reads TGTGCCAGCTCACGCGGACAGGGAGTTTTTCCAAAAACTGAAGCTTTCTTT. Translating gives CASSRGQGVFPKTEAFF. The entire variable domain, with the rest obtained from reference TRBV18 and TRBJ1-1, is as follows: NAGVMQNPRHLVRRRGQEARLRCSPMKGHSHVYWYRQLPEEGLKFMVYLQKENIIDESGMPKERFSAEFPKEGPSILRIQQVVRGDSAAYFCASSRGQGVFPKTEAFFGQGTRLTVV.

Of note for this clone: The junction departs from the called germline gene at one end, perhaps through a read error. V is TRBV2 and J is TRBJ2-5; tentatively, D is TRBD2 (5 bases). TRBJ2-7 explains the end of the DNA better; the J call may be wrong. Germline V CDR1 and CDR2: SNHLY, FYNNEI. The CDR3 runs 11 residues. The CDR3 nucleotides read TGTGTCAGCGGCAGGTTGGACGAGCAGTACTTC. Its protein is CVSGRLDEQYF.

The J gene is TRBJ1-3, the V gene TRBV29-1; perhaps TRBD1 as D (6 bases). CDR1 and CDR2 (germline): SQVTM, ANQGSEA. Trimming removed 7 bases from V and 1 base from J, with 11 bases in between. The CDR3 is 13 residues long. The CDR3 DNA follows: TGCAGCGGCGAGGACAGTTCTGGAAACACCATATATTTT. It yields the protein CSGEDSSGNTIYF. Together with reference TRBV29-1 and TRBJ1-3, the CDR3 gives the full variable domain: SAVISQKPSRDICQRGTSLTIQCQVDSQVTMMFWYRQQPGQSLTLIATANQGSEATYESGFVIDKFPISRPNLTFSTLTVSNMSPEDSSIYLCSGEDSSGNTIYFGEGSWLTVV.

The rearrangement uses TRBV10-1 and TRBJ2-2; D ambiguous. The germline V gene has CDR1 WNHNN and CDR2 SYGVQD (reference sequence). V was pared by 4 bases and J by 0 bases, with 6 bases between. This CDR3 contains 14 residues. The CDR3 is CASSAGSNTGELFF. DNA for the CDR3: TGCGCCAGCAGTGCGGGCTCGAACACCGGGGAGCTGTTTTTT.

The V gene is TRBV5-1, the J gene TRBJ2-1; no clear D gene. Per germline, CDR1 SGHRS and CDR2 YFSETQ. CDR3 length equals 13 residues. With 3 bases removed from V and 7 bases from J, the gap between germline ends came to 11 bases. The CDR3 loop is CASSWVSGNEQFF. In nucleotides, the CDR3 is TGCGCCAGCAGCTGGGTATCGGGTAATGAGCAGTTCTTC. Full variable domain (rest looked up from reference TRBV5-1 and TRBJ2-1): KAGVTQTPRYLIKTRGQQVTLSCSPISGHRSVSWYQQTPGQGLQFLFEYFSETQRNKGNFPGRFSGRQFSNSRSEMNVSTLELGDSALYLCASSWVSGNEQFFGPGTRLTVL.

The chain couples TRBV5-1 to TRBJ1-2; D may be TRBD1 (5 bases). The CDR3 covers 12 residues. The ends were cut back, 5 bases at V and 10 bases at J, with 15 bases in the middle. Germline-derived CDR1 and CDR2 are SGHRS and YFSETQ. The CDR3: CASRQGDHDYTF. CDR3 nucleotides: TGCGCCAGCAGACAAGGGGACCATGACTACACCTTC.

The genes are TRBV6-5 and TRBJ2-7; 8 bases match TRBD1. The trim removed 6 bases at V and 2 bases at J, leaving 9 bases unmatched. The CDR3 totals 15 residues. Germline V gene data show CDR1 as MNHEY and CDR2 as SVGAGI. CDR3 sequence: CASRPGTGSTYEQYF. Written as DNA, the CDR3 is TGTGCCAGCAGACCCGGGACAGGAAGTACCTACGAGCAGTACTTC.

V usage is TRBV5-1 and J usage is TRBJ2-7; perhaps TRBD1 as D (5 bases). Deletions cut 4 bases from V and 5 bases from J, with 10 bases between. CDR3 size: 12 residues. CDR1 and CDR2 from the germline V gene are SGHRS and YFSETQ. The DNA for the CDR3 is TGCGCCAGCAGCCCCCCGACAGACGAGCAGTACTTC. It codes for CASSPPTDEQYF.

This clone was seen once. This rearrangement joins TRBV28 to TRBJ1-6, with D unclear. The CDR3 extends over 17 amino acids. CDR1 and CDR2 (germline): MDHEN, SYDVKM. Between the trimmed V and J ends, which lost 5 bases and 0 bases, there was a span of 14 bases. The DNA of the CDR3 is TGTGCCAGCAGTATGGTCAAGGCCAGCTCCTATAATTCACCCCTCCACTTT. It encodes CASSMVKASSYNSPLHF.

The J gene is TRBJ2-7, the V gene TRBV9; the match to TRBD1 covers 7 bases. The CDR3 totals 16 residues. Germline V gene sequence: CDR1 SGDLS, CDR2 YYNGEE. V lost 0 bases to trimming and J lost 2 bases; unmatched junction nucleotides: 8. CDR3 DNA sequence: TGTGCCAGCAGCGTAGTGGGGACAGACCCTCCCTACGAGCAGTACTTC. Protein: CASSVVGTDPPYEQYF.

CDR3 sequence reads: CASRRTGAFTGELFF. CDR3 DNA: TGTGCCAGCAGGCGGACAGGGGCCTTTACCGGGGAGCTGTTTTTT. The chain links TRBV6-1 to TRBJ2-2; 9 positions agree with TRBD1. J gave up 5 bases and V 6 bases, and 7 bases lay outside the gene matches. The length of the CDR3 is 15 residues. Germline V CDR1 and CDR2: MNHNS, SASEGT.

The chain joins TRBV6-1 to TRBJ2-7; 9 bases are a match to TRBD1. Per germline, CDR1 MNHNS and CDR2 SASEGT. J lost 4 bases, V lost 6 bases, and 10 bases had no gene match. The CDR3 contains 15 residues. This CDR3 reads CASRTHGTGYYEQYF. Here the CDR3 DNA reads TGTGCCAGCAGAACACACGGGACAGGGTATTACGAGCAGTACTTC.

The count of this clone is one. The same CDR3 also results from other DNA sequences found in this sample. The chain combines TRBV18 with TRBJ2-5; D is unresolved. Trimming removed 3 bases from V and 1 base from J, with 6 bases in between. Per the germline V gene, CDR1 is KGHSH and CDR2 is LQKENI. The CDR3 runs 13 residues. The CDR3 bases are TGTGCCAGCTCACCCCCGGCCCAAGAGACCCAGTACTTC. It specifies CASSPPAQETQYF.

The CDR3 region is CASTGMGIGNTIYF. CDR3 in DNA: TGTGCCAGCACCGGTATGGGGATTGGAAACACCATATATTTT. The chain is built from TRBV6-1 and TRBJ1-3; D is ambiguous. The CDR3 consists of 14 residues. V gave up 7 bases and J gave up 3 bases, with 13 bases separating them. The germline V gene has CDR1 MNHNS and CDR2 SASEGT.

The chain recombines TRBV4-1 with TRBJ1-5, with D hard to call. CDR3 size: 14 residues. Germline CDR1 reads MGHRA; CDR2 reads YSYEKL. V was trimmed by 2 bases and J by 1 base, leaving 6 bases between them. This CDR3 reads CASSQFTSNQPQHF. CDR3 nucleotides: TGCGCCAGCAGCCAATTTACCAGCAATCAGCCCCAGCATTTT.

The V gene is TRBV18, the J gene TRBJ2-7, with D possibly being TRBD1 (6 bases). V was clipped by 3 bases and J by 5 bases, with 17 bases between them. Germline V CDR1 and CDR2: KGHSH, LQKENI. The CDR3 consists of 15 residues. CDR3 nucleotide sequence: TGTGCCAGCTCACCCAATACAGGGAACGGAAACGAGCAGTACTTC. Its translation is CASSPNTGNGNEQYF.

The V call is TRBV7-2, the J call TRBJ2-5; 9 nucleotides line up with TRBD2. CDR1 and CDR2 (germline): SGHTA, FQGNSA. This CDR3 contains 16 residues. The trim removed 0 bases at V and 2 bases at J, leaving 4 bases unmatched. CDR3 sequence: CASSLAVAGGQETQYF. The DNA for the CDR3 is TGTGCCAGCAGCTTAGCGGTCGCGGGGGGGCAAGAGACCCAGTACTTC.

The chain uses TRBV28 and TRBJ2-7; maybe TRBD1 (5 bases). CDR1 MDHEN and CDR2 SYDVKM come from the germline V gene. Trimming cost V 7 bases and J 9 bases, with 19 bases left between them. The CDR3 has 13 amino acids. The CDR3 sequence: CASIDTLGPGQYF. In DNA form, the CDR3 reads TGTGCCAGCATCGACACGCTGGGGCCCGGGCAGTACTTC.

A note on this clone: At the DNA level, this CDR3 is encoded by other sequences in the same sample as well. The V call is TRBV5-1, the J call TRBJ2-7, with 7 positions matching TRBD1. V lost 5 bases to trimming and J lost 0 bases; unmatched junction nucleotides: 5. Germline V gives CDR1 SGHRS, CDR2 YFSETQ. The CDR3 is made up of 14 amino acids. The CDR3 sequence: CASSSGQASYEQYF. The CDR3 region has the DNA TGCGCCAGCAGTTCTGGACAGGCCTCCTACGAGCAGTACTTC. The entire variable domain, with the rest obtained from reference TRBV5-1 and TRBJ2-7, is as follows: KAGVTQTPRYLIKTRGQQVTLSCSPISGHRSVSWYQQTPGQGLQFLFEYFSETQRNKGNFPGRFSGRQFSNSRSEMNVSTLELGDSALYLCASSSGQASYEQYFGPGTRLTVT.

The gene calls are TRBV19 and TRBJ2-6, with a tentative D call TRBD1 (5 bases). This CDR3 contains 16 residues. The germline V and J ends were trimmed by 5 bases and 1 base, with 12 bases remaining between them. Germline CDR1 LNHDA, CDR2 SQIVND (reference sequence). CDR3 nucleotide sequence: TGTGCCAGTAGTCGTCCAGGGCAGTCTGGGGCCAACGTCCTGACTTTC. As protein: CASSRPGQSGANVLTF.